This T cell receptor beta chain was obtained from a study of blood T cells in healthy people across ages. Study as a whole: There was about one barcoded beta molecule captured by template switching per two T cells. Study-level results: Leaving the PBMCs unsorted stopped any conclusive comparison of naive versus antigen-experienced cells. Age showed a roughly linear inverse relationship with TCR beta diversity per million T cells.

A second PCR of about 7 to 11 cycles used a sample-barcoded 5' primer and a J-beta primer mix. A tag from a template-switch adaptor with 12 random nucleotides marked each cDNA molecule. TCRdb passed the 5' RACE reads through MiXCR, listing each CDR3 protein once. The sample carries about 1.7 million distinct CDR3 sequences, 28% recorded once. This clonotype has just a few counts. What it binds is not known. Germline assignment: CDR1 SGHTA and CDR2 FQGNSA. CDR3 length: 16 amino acids. Trimming pared 2 bases from V and 0 bases from J, leaving 13 bases between. Source material: blood. The source is a woman in her twenties or thirties in good health. This sequence joins TRBV7-2 and TRBJ1-2; weak D call: TRBD1 (6 bases). The CDR3, as DNA: TGTGCCAGCAGCTTATCCGGGACAAACTCTAACTATGGCTACACCTTC. It encodes CASSLSGTNSNYGYTF.